This T cell receptor (beta chain) comes out of a study of blood T cell repertoires in COVID-19. The CDR3 spans 13 residues. The germline gives CDR1 SGHRS, CDR2 YFSETQ. Trimming took off 2 bases at V and 4 bases at J, with 7 bases between the two ends. In regard to this clone: Other DNA sequences in this sample translate to the same CDR3.

Produced via immunoSEQ multiplex PCR; TCRdb's table is partial and in-frame only. The top ten hold roughly 1.9% of the sample, which has around 500,000 clones, around nine tenths seen once. V gene TRBV5-1 combines with J gene TRBJ2-1; D perhaps matches TRBD1 (5 bases). This TCR derives from a woman in her thirties or forties who had recovered from COVID-19. Sample: PBMCs or T cells enriched from blood (not recorded which). DNA for the CDR3: TGCGCCAGCAGCTTAGACAGATACAATGAGCAGTTCTTC. Translation gives CASSLDRYNEQFF.